Each of the 28 T cell receptor beta chains below was sequenced from the same sample in a study of cytomegalovirus exposure and HLA in healthy donors. Primers: 60 Vbeta forward and 13 Jbeta reverse. Sequenced by immunoSEQ multiplex PCR; TCRdb stores in-frame clones only, minus some. The table lists 100,000 to 150,000 clones, around 77% of them singletons. The sample comprised PBMCs. The receptor set was obtained from a woman in her fifties or sixties in good health and CMV-seronegative.

The chain joins TRBV7-9 to TRBJ1-3, with TRBD1 matching over 7 bases. This CDR3 contains 14 residues. V gave up 5 bases and J gave up 0 bases; unmatched junction bases: 1. CDR1 and CDR2 (germline): SEHNR, FQNEAQ (reference sequence). The CDR3 DNA sequence: TGTGCCAGCAGCGGGACAGTCTCTGGAAACACCATATATTTT. Translation gives CASSGTVSGNTIYF.

This clone was seen only once. The limits of the CDR3 on the DNA are not certain, so only TCRdb's listed CDR3 is given. The genes are TRBV7-9 and TRBJ1-5. Germline-derived CDR1 and CDR2 are SEHNR and FQNEAQ (reference sequence). The CDR3 comprises 15 residues, both ends counted. The CDR3: CASSFGEGSNQPQNF.

The chain carries TRBV11-1 and TRBJ1-1; D is unclear. The germline gives CDR1 SGHAT, CDR2 FQDESV (reference sequence). The CDR3 runs to 13 residues. V lost 2 bases to trimming and J lost 0 bases, with 4 bases between them. Here the CDR3 DNA reads TGTGCCAGCAGCTTAATCTTGAACACTGAAGCTTTCTTT. This translates into CASSLILNTEAFF.

V and J are TRBV6-1 and TRBJ1-2; 7 nucleotides agree with TRBD1. The V segment lost 6 bases and the J segment 5 bases; nucleotides outside the gene matches: 9. Germline loops: CDR1 MNHNS, CDR2 SASEGT. This CDR3 comprises 14 residues. The CDR3 DNA follows: TGTGCCAGCAGAAGAGAGACAGGGCGATATGGCTACACCTTC. It yields the protein CASRRETGRYGYTF.

This clone was observed at least ten times. The rearrangement joins TRBV6-1 to TRBJ1-1; TRBD1 might be the D (5 bases). Looked up from germline, CDR1 is MNHNS and CDR2 is SASEGT. The CDR3 runs 13 residues. Trimming pared 7 bases from V and 5 bases from J, leaving 14 bases between. The DNA of the CDR3 is TGTGCCAGCACTCTGGGGGAGGTGACTGAAGCTTTCTTT. Translation gives CASTLGEVTEAFF.

This clone was found a few times. The genes are TRBV5-6 and TRBJ2-7, with 10 nucleotides matching TRBD2. J was trimmed by 6 bases and V by 4 bases; bases with no gene match: 7. The CDR3 has 14 amino acids. The germline CDR1 and CDR2 sequences are SGHDT and YYEEEE. Here the CDR3 reads CASSASGLASEQYF. DNA of the CDR3: TGTGCCAGCAGCGCCTCGGGACTAGCGAGCGAGCAGTACTTC.

The table lists this clone with a count of one. J is TRBJ2-2 and V is TRBV7-3, with D hard to call. Germline V gene sequence: CDR1 SGHTA, CDR2 FQGTGA. V lost 5 bases, J lost 7 bases, and 11 bases lay in between. This CDR3 comprises 13 residues. CDR3 sequence reads: CASSLIHLGELFF. For the CDR3, the DNA is TGTGCCAGCAGCCTTATACACCTCGGGGAGCTGTTTTTT.

There are a few counts of this clone. The V and J genes are TRBV10-2 and TRBJ2-6; TRBD1 matches 8 bases. V dropped 6 bases and J dropped 0; count of bases not matched to a gene: 4. CDR1 is WSHSY and CDR2 is SAAADI in the germline V gene. This CDR3 region has 16 residues. The CDR3 bases are TGCGCCAGCAGGGGGACAGGTGTCTCTGGGGCCAACGTCCTGACTTTC. Amino acids: CASRGTGVSGANVLTF.

The chain joins TRBV4-1 to TRBJ1-4; 8 bases match TRBD1. V was clipped by 6 bases and J by 0 bases; unmatched bases: 9. This CDR3 region has 17 residues. CDR1 and CDR2 (germline): MGHRA, YSYEKL. CDR3 loop: CASRPDRVDATNEKLFF. The DNA for the CDR3 is TGCGCCAGCAGGCCGGACAGGGTAGACGCAACTAATGAAAAACTGTTTTTT.

V gene TRBV19 combines with J gene TRBJ2-7, with D possibly being TRBD2 (7 bases). This CDR3 contains 14 residues. Germline loops: CDR1 LNHDA, CDR2 SQIVND (reference sequence). Trimming stripped 5 bases from V and 0 bases from J, with 11 bases between. CDR3 nucleotide sequence: TGTGCCAGTAGTGGGAGGGGGAGCTCCTACGAGCAGTACTTC. Encoded protein: CASSGRGSSYEQYF.

This chain connects TRBV6-1 to TRBJ1-5; TRBD1 might be the D (6 bases). The V end was cut by 6 bases, the J end by 4 bases, with 16 bases between. The CDR3 sequence is 15 residues long. Germline assignment: CDR1 MNHNS and CDR2 SASEGT. Here the CDR3 reads CASRVPGVPNQPQHF. DNA for the CDR3: TGTGCCAGCAGGGTCCCAGGGGTCCCTAATCAGCCCCAGCATTTT.

The chain joins TRBV9 to TRBJ2-3, with 10 bases lining up with TRBD2. Per the germline V gene, CDR1 is SGDLS and CDR2 is YYNGEE. This CDR3 region has 16 residues. V was clipped by 3 bases and J by 5 bases; unmatched bases: 9. The DNA of the CDR3 is TGTGCCAGCAGCGCCTCCCTAGCGGGAGTGCTAGATACGCAGTATTTT. Residues: CASSASLAGVLDTQYF.

This clone appeared a few times. J is TRBJ2-1 and V is TRBV9, with a possible D match to TRBD1 (6 bases). The CDR3 runs 19 residues. Germline CDR1 reads SGDLS; CDR2 reads YYNGEE. Trimming pared 0 bases from V and 0 bases from J, leaving 19 bases between. The CDR3 is CASSVEVPRRDNSYNEQFF. As DNA, the CDR3 is TGTGCCAGCAGCGTAGAAGTCCCCCGCCGGGACAACTCCTACAATGAGCAGTTCTTC. The whole variable domain, remainder taken from reference TRBV9 and TRBJ2-1, is DSGVTQTPKHLITATGQRVTLRCSPRSGDLSVYWYQQSLDQGLQFLIQYYNGEERAKGNILERFSAQQFPDLHSELNLSSLELGDSALYFCASSVEVPRRDNSYNEQFFGPGTRLTVL.

The sample holds a few counts of this clone. The chain is built from TRBV28 and TRBJ1-5; TRBD1 aligns across 10 bases. J lost 1 base, V lost 6 bases, and 3 bases had no gene match. The germline V gene has CDR1 MDHEN and CDR2 SYDVKM. This CDR3 contains 15 residues. CDR3 region: CASRLGQGSNQPQHF. DNA of the CDR3: TGTGCCAGCAGGCTGGGACAGGGGAGCAATCAGCCCCAGCATTTT.

The J gene is TRBJ1-5, the V gene TRBV4-1; no firm D call. This CDR3 comprises 14 residues. V lost 0 bases and J 3 bases, leaving 6 bases between the germline ends. Germline V CDR1 and CDR2: MGHRA, YSYEKL. In nucleotides, the CDR3 is TGCGCCAGCAGCCAAGACAGTACCAATCAGCCCCAGCATTTT. This encodes CASSQDSTNQPQHF.

Details on this clone: The germline gene is not matched at one end of the junction; a read error may be the cause. J is TRBJ1-5 and V is TRBV30, with TRBD1 matching over 7 bases. CDR3 size: 14 residues. Per the germline V gene, CDR1 is GTSNPN and CDR2 is SVGIG (reference sequence). CDR3: CAWSTGTENQPQNF. CDR3 coding DNA: TGTGCCTGGAGTACTGGGACAGAGAATCAGCCCCAGAATTTT.

J is TRBJ2-5 and V is TRBV5-1, with 13 bases fitting TRBD2. V dropped 2 bases and J dropped 7; count of bases not matched to a gene: 14. The CDR3 sequence is 18 residues long. Germline CDR1 SGHRS, CDR2 YFSETQ. The CDR3 DNA follows: TGCGCCAGCAGCTTTCTAGGACAGTCCAGACTAGCGGGGGGGACCCAGTACTTC. This gives the protein CASSFLGQSRLAGGTQYF.

The chain has TRBV7-9 and TRBJ1-2; D may be TRBD1 (6 bases). This CDR3 spans 14 amino acids. Germline V gives CDR1 SEHNR, CDR2 FQNEAQ (reference sequence). V was shortened by 5 bases and J by 5 bases, with 15 bases between the two germline ends. CDR3 protein: CASSPSQGWYGYTF. As DNA, the CDR3 is TGTGCCAGCAGCCCATCACAGGGTTGGTATGGCTACACCTTC.

The CDR3 reads CASSLADQGPYNEQFF. CDR3 bases: TGTGCCAGCAGCTTAGCGGACCAGGGCCCCTACAATGAGCAGTTCTTC. J is TRBJ2-1 and V is TRBV7-6, with D maybe TRBD1 (5 bases). Germline V gene data show CDR1 as SGHVS and CDR2 as FNYEAQ. V gave up 0 bases and J gave up 2 bases, with 11 bases separating them. The CDR3 totals 16 residues.

V usage is TRBV5-1 and J usage is TRBJ2-5; D gene ambiguous. The CDR3 is made up of 12 amino acids. With 4 bases removed from V and 1 base from J, the gap between germline ends came to 5 bases. Per the germline V gene, CDR1 is SGHRS and CDR2 is YFSETQ. In DNA form, the CDR3 reads TGCGCCAGCAGCCAGTCCCAAGAGACCCAGTACTTC. As protein: CASSQSQETQYF. Full variable domain (missing parts from reference TRBV5-1 and TRBJ2-5): KAGVTQTPRYLIKTRGQQVTLSCSPISGHRSVSWYQQTPGQGLQFLFEYFSETQRNKGNFPGRFSGRQFSNSRSEMNVSTLELGDSALYLCASSQSQETQYFGPGTRLLVL.

This clone was observed a handful of times. The chain is built from TRBV14 and TRBJ1-4; D not resolved. With 0 bases removed from V and 5 bases from J, the gap between germline ends came to 25 bases. Germline-derived CDR1 and CDR2 are SGHDN and FVKESK. There are 20 residues in the CDR3. The CDR3 spells CASSQEFWAATQGLNEKLFF. The CDR3 DNA reads as TGTGCCAGCAGCCAAGAATTCTGGGCAGCTACCCAAGGACTAAATGAAAAACTGTTTTTT.

This rearrangement joins TRBV7-8 to TRBJ2-1; a possible D gene is TRBD2 (5 bases). Per the germline V gene, CDR1 is SGHVS and CDR2 is FQNEAQ. This CDR3 is 14 amino acids long. V was clipped by 1 base and J by 8 bases, with 12 bases between them. The CDR3 here is CASSLERGRDEQFF. In nucleotides, the CDR3 is TGTGCCAGCAGCTTAGAGCGAGGGCGTGATGAGCAGTTCTTC.

The chain has TRBV2 and TRBJ1-5, with 9 nucleotides matching TRBD1. CDR3 length: 16 residues. Looked up from germline, CDR1 is SNHLY and CDR2 is FYNNEI. V lost 7 bases, J lost 5 bases, and 12 bases stayed unmatched. DNA for the CDR3: TGTGCCAGCACTTTGGACAGGGGAAGGCACGATCAGCCCCAGCATTTT. Encoded protein: CASTLDRGRHDQPQHF.

The chain carries TRBV4-3 and TRBJ2-7, with 7 nucleotides matching TRBD2. The germline V gene encodes CDR1 LGHNA and CDR2 YSLEER. There are 16 residues in the CDR3. Trimming took 1 base from V and 6 from J; bases not matched to a gene: 12. The CDR3 reads CASSQGAGWPPLEQYF. CDR3 DNA: TGCGCCAGCAGCCAAGGAGCGGGATGGCCCCCCCTCGAGCAGTACTTC.

The chain couples TRBV7-2 to TRBJ1-1; D not certain. The CDR3 spans 15 residues. Trimming took 5 bases from V and 1 from J, leaving 14 bases between them. Looked up from germline, CDR1 is SGHTA and CDR2 is FQGNSA. Here the CDR3 reads CASSPFSGSNTEAFF. The CDR3 region has the DNA TGTGCCAGCAGCCCCTTCTCGGGGTCGAACACTGAAGCTTTCTTT.

J is TRBJ2-1 and V is TRBV4-2; TRBD1 is a possible D gene (6 bases). Deletions cut 0 bases from V and 5 bases from J, with 23 bases between. The CDR3 length is 19 residues. The V gene's germline CDR1 is LGHNA and CDR2 YNFKEQ. The CDR3 nucleotides read TGTGCCAGCAGCCAAGATAAGAACTCCGGGACACCTGGGGACAATGAGCAGTTCTTC. Its translation is CASSQDKNSGTPGDNEQFF.

V and J are TRBV9 and TRBJ2-3, with TRBD2 matching 9 bases. Germline values: CDR1 SGDLS, CDR2 YYNGEE. The CDR3 totals 17 residues. V shed 0 bases and J 3 bases; nucleotides not matched to a gene: 8. The CDR3 loop is CASSVGGGGIPTDTQYF. CDR3 coding DNA: TGTGCCAGCAGCGTAGGCGGGGGGGGCATTCCAACAGATACGCAGTATTTT.

The rearrangement joins TRBV27 to TRBJ2-3; TRBD1 matches 7 bases. The CDR3 loop spans 15 amino acids. Trimming removed 4 bases from V and 1 base from J; junction bases left unmatched: 5. Germline CDR1 reads MNHEY; CDR2 reads SMNVEV (reference sequence). In DNA form, the CDR3 reads TGTGCCAGCAGTTGGGGACAGCAACGCACAGATACGCAGTATTTT. This encodes CASSWGQQRTDTQYF.